This entry describes one T cell receptor beta chain. J gave up 2 bases and V 0 bases, and 6 bases lay outside the gene matches. Germline V CDR1 and CDR2: MGHRA, YSYEKL. The CDR3 loop spans 17 amino acids. Produced via immunoSEQ multiplex PCR; TCRdb's table is partial and in-frame only. The table includes tens of thousands of clones, about 85% detected once. The record originates from a study of blood T cell repertoires in COVID-19. The sequence came from a human donor in a cohort sampled during active COVID-19. The chain combines TRBV4-1 with TRBJ2-2; the match to TRBD2 covers 7 bases. Sequencing was done on a sample of peripheral blood. CDR3 in DNA: TGCGCCAGCAGCCAAGAAGCCGGGACTACTAACACCGGGGAGCTGTTTTTT. Translated: CASSQEAGTTNTGELFF.